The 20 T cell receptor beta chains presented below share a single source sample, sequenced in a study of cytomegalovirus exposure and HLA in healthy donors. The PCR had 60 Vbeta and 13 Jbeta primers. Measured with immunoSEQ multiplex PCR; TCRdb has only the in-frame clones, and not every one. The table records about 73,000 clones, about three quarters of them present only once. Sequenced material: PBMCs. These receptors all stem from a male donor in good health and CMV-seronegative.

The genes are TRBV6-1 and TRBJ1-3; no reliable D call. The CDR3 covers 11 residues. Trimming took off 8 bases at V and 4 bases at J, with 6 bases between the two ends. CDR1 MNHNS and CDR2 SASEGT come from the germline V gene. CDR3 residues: CASGRGNTIYF. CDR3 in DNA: TGTGCCAGCGGGAGGGGAAACACCATATATTTT.

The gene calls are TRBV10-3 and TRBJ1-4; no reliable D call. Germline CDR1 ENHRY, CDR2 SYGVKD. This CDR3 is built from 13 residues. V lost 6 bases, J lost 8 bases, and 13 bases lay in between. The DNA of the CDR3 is TGTGCCATCAGCTCAGAAAGAGGCGAAAAACTGTTTTTT. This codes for CAISSERGEKLFF.

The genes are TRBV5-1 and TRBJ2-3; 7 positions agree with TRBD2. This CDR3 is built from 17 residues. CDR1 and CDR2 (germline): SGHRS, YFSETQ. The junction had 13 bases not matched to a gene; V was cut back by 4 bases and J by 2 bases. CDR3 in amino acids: CASSIGWASGNTDTQYF. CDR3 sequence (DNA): TGCGCCAGCAGCATTGGGTGGGCTAGCGGAAACACAGATACGCAGTATTTT.

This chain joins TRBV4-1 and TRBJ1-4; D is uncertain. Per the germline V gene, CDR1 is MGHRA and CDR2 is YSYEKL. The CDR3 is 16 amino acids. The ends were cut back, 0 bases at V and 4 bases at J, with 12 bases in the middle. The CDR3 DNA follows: TGCGCCAGCAGCCAAGATCCGCAACAGTATAATGAAAAACTGTTTTTT. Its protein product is CASSQDPQQYNEKLFF.

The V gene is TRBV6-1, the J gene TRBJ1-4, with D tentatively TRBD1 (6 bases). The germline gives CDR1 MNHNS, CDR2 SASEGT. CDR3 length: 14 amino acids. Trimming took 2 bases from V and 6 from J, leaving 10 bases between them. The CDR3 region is CASSERGGYEKLFF. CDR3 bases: TGTGCCAGCAGTGAAAGAGGGGGTTATGAAAAACTGTTTTTT.

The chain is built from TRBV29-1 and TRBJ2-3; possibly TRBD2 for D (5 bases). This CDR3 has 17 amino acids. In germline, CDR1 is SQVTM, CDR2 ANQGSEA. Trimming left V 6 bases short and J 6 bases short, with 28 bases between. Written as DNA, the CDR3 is TGCAGCGTGAGTCCCCCCGGTGGCGGGTTTAAGTACGATACGCAGTATTTT. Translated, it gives CSVSPPGGGFKYDTQYF.

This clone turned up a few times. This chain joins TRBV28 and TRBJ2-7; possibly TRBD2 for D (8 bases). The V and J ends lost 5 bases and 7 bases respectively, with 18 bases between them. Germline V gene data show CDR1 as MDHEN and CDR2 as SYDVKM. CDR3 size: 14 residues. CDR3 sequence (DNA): TGTGCCAGCAGTCCCGGGAGGGGGCCAAGGGAGCAGTACTTC. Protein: CASSPGRGPREQYF.

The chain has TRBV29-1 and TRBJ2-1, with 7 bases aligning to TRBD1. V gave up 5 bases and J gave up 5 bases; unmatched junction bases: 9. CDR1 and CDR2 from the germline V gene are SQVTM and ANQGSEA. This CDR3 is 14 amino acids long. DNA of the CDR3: TGCAGCGTTAGAACAGGGGTTCAGAACAATGAGCAGTTCTTC. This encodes CSVRTGVQNNEQFF.

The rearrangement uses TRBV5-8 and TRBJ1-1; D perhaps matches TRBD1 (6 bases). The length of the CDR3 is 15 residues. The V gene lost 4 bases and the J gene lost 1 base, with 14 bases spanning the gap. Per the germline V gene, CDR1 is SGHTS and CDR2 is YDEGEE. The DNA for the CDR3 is TGTGCCAGCAGCCACAGGGTGACGGGGAACACTGAAGCTTTCTTT. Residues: CASSHRVTGNTEAFF.

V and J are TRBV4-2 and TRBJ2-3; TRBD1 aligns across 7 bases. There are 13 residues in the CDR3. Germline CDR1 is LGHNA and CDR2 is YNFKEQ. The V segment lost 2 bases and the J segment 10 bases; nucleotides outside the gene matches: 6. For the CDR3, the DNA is TGTGCCAGCAGCCAAACAGGGGCCCTTGCGCAGTATTTT. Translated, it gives CASSQTGALAQYF.

For the CDR3, the DNA is TGTGCCGATCGCTCGGGCACTGAAGCTTTCTTT. The encoded protein is CADRSGTEAFF. The rearrangement joins TRBV30 to TRBJ1-1; D not resolved. V lost 8 bases to trimming and J lost 4 bases, with 11 bases between them. The CDR3 is 11 amino acids. From germline, CDR1 is GTSNPN and CDR2 SVGIG (reference sequence).

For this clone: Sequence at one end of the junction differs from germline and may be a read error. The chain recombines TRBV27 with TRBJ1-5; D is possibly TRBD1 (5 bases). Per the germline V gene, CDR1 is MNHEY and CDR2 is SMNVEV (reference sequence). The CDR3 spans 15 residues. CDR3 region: CASSLRPGLNQPQNF. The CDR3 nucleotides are TGTGCCAGCAGTTTGAGGCCAGGGCTCAATCAGCCCCAGAATTTT.

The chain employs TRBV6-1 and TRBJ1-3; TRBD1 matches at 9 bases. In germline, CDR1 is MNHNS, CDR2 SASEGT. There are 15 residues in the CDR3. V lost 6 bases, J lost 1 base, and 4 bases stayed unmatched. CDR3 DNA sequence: TGTGCCAGCAGGGAGGACAGGGGATCTGGAAACACCATATATTTT. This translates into CASREDRGSGNTIYF.

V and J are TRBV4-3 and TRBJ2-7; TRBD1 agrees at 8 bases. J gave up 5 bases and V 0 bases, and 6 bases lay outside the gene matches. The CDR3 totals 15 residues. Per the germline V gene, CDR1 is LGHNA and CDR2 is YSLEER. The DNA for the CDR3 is TGCGCCAGCAGCCAAGATTGGGCAGGGGGCGACGAGCAGTACTTC. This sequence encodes CASSQDWAGGDEQYF.

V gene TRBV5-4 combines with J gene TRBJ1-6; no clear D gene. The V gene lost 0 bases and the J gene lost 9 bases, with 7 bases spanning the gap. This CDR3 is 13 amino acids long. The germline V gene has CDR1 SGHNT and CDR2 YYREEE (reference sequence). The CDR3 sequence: CASSLGGFSPLHF. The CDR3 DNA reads TGTGCCAGCAGCTTGGGAGGGTTTTCACCCCTCCACTTT.

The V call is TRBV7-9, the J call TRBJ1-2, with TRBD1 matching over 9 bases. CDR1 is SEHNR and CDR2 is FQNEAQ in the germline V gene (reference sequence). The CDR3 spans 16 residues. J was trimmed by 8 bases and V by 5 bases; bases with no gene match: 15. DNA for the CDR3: TGTGCCAGCAGCCAGGGGGGCACCGGGACAGGGCAGGGCTACACCTTC. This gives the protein CASSQGGTGTGQGYTF.

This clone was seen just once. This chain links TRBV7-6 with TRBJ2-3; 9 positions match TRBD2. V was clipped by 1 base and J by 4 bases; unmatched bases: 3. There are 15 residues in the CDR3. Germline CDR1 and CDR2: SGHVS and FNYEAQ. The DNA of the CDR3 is TGTGCCAGCAGCTTAGGTAGCGGGGGCCCAGATACGCAGTATTTT. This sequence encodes CASSLGSGGPDTQYF. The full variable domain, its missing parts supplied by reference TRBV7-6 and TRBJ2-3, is GAGVSQSPRYKVTKRGQDVALRCDPISGHVSLYWYRQALGQGPEFLTYFNYEAQQDKSGLPNDRFSAERPEGSISTLTIQRTEQRDSAMYRCASSLGSGGPDTQYFGPGTRLTVL.

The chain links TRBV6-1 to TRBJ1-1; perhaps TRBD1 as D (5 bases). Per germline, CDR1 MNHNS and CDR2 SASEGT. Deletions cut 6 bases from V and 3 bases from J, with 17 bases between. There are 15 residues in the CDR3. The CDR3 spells CASRNGGGADTEAFF. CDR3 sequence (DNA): TGTGCCAGCAGGAATGGTGGAGGGGCTGACACTGAAGCTTTCTTT.

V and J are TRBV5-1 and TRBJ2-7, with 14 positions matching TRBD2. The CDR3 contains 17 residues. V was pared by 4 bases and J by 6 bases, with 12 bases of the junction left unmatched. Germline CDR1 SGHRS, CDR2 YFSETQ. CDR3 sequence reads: CASSPGTSGSGDREQYF. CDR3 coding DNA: TGCGCCAGCAGCCCAGGGACTAGCGGGAGTGGCGACCGCGAGCAGTACTTC.

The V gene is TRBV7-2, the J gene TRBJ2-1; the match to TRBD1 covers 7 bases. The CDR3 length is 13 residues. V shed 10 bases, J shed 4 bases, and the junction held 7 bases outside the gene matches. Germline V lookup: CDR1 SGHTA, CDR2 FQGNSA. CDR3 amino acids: CAISGTEYNEQFF. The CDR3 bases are TGTGCCATCTCCGGGACAGAGTACAATGAGCAGTTCTTC.